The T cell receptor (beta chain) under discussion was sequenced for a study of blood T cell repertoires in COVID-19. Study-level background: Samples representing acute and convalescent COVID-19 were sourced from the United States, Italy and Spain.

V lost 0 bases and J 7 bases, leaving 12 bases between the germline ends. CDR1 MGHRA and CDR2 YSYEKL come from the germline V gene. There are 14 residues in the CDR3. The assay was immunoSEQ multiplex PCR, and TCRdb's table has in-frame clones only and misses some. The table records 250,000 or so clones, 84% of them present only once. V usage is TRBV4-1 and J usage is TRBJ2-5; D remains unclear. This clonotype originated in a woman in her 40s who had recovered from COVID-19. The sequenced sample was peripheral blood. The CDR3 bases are TGCGCCAGCAGCCAAGATTCCTTTAGTCTGACCCAGTACTTC. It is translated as CASSQDSFSLTQYF.